This T cell receptor (beta chain) derives from a study of T cells in Graves' hyperthyroidism and ophthalmopathy. Across the whole study: Upon initial diagnosis and before any treatment, peripheral blood was collected.

This clonotype has ten or more counts. Researchers amplified the TCR beta CDR3 regions from RNA transcripts. A set of HTBI primers served as the primers for a first-round RT-PCR of the TCR CDR3. TCRdb fed the multiplex PCR reads into MiXCR, producing one record per CDR3 protein. This table has more than 300,000 distinct CDR3 sequences, less than 20% appearing once. This CDR3 comprises 13 residues. Deletions cut 6 bases from V and 4 bases from J, with 10 bases between. The V and J genes are TRBV12-3 or TRBV12-4 and TRBJ2-1; D uncertain. The TCR originated in a man aged 18 to 30 with Graves' ophthalmopathy. The sample comprised blood. CDR3 nucleotides: TGTGCCAGCAGACTGGACGGATACAATGAGCAGTTCTTC. Translating it yields CASRLDGYNEQFF.